One and the same sample provided the 6 T cell receptor beta chains below, sequenced in a study of blood T cell repertoires in COVID-19. Assay used: immunoSEQ multiplex PCR; TCRdb lists only in-frame clones, some missing. This repertoire shows 63,000 or so clones, roughly 82% found once; its top ten account for about two fifths. Material: peripheral blood. The receptor set was obtained from a human donor in a cohort sampled during active COVID-19.

This chain joins TRBV27 and TRBJ2-1, with 7 bases aligning to TRBD1. Germline V CDR1 and CDR2: MNHEY, SMNVEV (reference sequence). Trimming cost V 6 bases and J 7 bases; bases outside gene matches: 9. CDR3 length: 14 residues. CDR3 coding DNA: TGTGCCAGCAGACGGGACAGACGGTCAAATGAGCAGTTCTTC. It translates to CASRRDRRSNEQFF.

This clone was seen only once. The V gene is TRBV3-1 (or the pseudogene TRBV3-2), the J gene TRBJ2-7, with 7 nucleotides matching TRBD1. The trim removed 3 bases at V and 3 bases at J, leaving 5 bases unmatched. This CDR3 is 14 amino acids long. Germline assignment: CDR1 LGHDT and CDR2 YNNKEL (reference sequence). The CDR3 protein is CASSHTGDNYEQYF. The CDR3 DNA sequence: TGTGCCAGCAGCCACACAGGGGACAACTACGAGCAGTACTTC.

CDR3 in amino acids: CAWSRDRQANTEAFF. The DNA for the CDR3 is TGTGCCTGGAGTCGGGACAGGCAGGCGAACACTGAAGCTTTCTTT. The rearrangement joins TRBV30 to TRBJ1-1; 8 nucleotides align to TRBD1. CDR1 GTSNPN and CDR2 SVGIG come from the germline V gene (reference sequence). This CDR3 contains 15 residues. J gave up 1 base and V 2 bases, and 6 bases lay outside the gene matches. The complete variable domain, with remaining parts taken from reference TRBV30 and TRBJ1-1, reads SQTIHQWPATLVQPVGSPLSLECTVEGTSNPNLYWYRQAAGRGLQLLFYSVGIGQISSEVPQNLSASRPQDRQFILSSKKLLLSDSGFYLCAWSRDRQANTEAFFGQGTRLTVV.

The chain carries TRBV10-3 and TRBJ2-7, with a possible D match to TRBD2 (5 bases). Trimming left V 5 bases short and J 2 bases short, with 13 bases between. The CDR3 sequence is 14 residues long. CDR1 and CDR2 from the germline V gene are ENHRY and SYGVKD. The CDR3 reads CAISPKETTYEQYF. CDR3 in DNA: TGTGCCATCAGTCCGAAGGAGACTACCTACGAGCAGTACTTC.

The chain recombines TRBV7-6 with TRBJ2-5; D may be TRBD2 (6 bases). The CDR3 is 14 amino acids. The germline CDR1 and CDR2 sequences are SGHVS and FNYEAQ. V lost 10 bases and J 5 bases, leaving 20 bases between the germline ends. CDR3 coding DNA: TGTGCCACCCAACTGCGGGGAGGCTTGGAGACCCAGTACTTC. Protein sequence: CATQLRGGLETQYF.

This clone was picked up one time. V usage is TRBV5-1 and J usage is TRBJ2-3; perhaps TRBD2 as D (7 bases). This CDR3 region has 15 residues. V shed 3 bases and J shed 0 bases, with 11 bases lying between them. From germline, CDR1 is SGHRS and CDR2 YFSETQ. The CDR3 DNA reads as TGCGCCAGCAGCTCGGGGGGCCCGAGCACAGATACGCAGTATTTT. This translates into CASSSGGPSTDTQYF.